Below, 4 T cell receptor beta chains from the same sample are listed, as sequenced in a study of T cells expressing NK-cell markers. TCRdb re-called the 5' RACE reads; every CDR3 protein appears as one record, without DNA. Its table lists approximately 380,000 distinct CDR3 sequences. The sample was blood T cells: a sorted CD56 or NKG2C T cell subset, CD4+ or CD8+ T cells, or bulk PBMC T cells (not recorded which). The receptor source for this set is a man aged 18-75 years in good health.

This chain joins TRBV12-3 or TRBV12-4 and TRBJ1-2; TCRdb reports TRBD1, a call that lacks DNA to check it against. This CDR3 is built from 13 residues. The CDR3 protein is CASKDRGDYGYTF.

The chain has TRBV12-3 or TRBV12-4 and TRBJ2-5; with no DNA, the TCRdb D assignment of TRBD1 cannot be verified. The CDR3 consists of 14 residues. CDR3 sequence reads: CASSLGTGHRTQYF.

The chain recombines TRBV5-4 with TRBJ2-1. The CDR3 has 15 amino acids. Germline V gene sequence: CDR1 SGHNT, CDR2 YYREEE (reference sequence). The CDR3 here is CASSLGGTKRNEQFF.

The V gene is TRBV12-5, the J gene TRBJ1-1; TCRdb returns TRBD1, unconfirmable since there is no DNA. Germline-derived CDR1 and CDR2 are LGHNT and FRNRAP. CDR3 length: 14 amino acids. CDR3 sequence reads: CASGWQGKHTEAFF. The variable domain in full, with the rest retrieved from reference TRBV12-5 and TRBJ1-1, is DARVTQTPRHKVTEMGQEVTMRCQPILGHNTVFWYRQTMMQGLELLAYFRNRAPLDDSGMPKDRFSAEMPDATLATLKIQPSEPRDSAVYFCASGWQGKHTEAFFGQGTRLTVV.